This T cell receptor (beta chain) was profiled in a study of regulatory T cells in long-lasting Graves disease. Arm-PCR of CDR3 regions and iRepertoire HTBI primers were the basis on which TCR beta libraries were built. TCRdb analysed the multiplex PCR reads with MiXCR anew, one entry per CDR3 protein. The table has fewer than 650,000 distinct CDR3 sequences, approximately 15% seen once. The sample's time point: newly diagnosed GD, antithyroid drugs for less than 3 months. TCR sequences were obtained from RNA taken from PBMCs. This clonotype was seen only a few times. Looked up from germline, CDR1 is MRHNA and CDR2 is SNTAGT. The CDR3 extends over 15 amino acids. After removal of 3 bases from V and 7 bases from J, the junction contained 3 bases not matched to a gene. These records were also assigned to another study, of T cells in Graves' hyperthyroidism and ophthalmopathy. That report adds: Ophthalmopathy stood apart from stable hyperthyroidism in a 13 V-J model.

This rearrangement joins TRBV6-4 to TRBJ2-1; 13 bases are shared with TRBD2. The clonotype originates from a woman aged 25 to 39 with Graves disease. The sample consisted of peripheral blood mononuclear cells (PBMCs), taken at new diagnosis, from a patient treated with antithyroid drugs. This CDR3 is CASSDGTSGDNEQFF. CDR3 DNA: TGTGCCAGCAGTGATGGGACTAGCGGGGATAATGAGCAGTTCTTC.